The rows below give T cell receptor beta chains drawn from one sample of a study of blood T cell repertoires in COVID-19. Clones were read by immunoSEQ multiplex PCR, and TCRdb kept only the in-frame ones, dropping some. The repertoire has more than 250,000 clones, around 87% of them found once; the top ten carry over 4%. Material: PBMCs or T cells enriched from blood (not recorded which). The receptors derive from a woman under 40 who had recovered from COVID-19. The CDR3 runs from the conserved cysteine through the conserved F or W. D genes are given only for firm matches. Some rows mark clone size as missing; the rest say once, few, many or name a class of expanded clone.

d_call clone_size cdr3_length j_call v_call cdr3_aa cdr3_nt
TRBD2 . 15 TRBJ2-1 TRBV11-2 CASNVGLAGGHEQFF TGTGCCAGCAACGTGGGACTAGCGGGGGGCCATGAGCAGTTCTTC
TRBD1 . 15 TRBJ1-2 TRBV5-4 CASREGQERAYGYTF TGTGCCAGCAGGGAAGGACAGGAGAGGGCCTATGGCTACACCTTC
TRBD1 . 17 TRBJ1-2 TRBV10-3 CAISDPDRGTPPYGYTF TGTGCCATCAGTGACCCGGACAGGGGGACTCCTCCCTATGGCTACACCTTC
TRBD2 . 16 TRBJ2-1 TRBV28 CASRFSTSGGANEQFF TGTGCCAGCAGGTTTTCGACTAGCGGGGGGGCAAATGAGCAGTTCTTC
TRBD2 once 14 TRBJ2-1 TRBV7-3 CASSPTGGANEQFF TGTGCCAGCAGCCCCACCGGGGGGGCCAATGAGCAGTTCTTC
. . 13 TRBJ1-2 TRBV19 CASSVEGQIGYTF TGTGCCAGTAGTGTGGAGGGGCAAATTGGCTACACCTTC
. . 13 TRBJ2-5 TRBV28 CASSRQLQETQYF TGTGCCAGCAGCCGACAGCTCCAAGAGACCCAGTACTTC
. . 13 TRBJ1-2 TRBV6-6 CASSYEQVYGYTF TGTGCCAGCAGTTACGAACAGGTCTATGGCTACACCTTC
. once 12 TRBJ1-2 TRBV3-1/TRBV3-2 CASSERRGGYTF TGTGCCAGCAGCGAGAGACGAGGGGGCTACACCTTC
. . 15 TRBJ1-3 TRBV7-9 CASSPDRSSGNTIYF TGTGCCAGCAGCCCGGACAGAAGCTCTGGAAACACCATATATTTT
. . 13 TRBJ2-4 TRBV29-1 CSGSQGTKNIQYF TGCAGCGGGTCCCAGGGGACCAAAAACATTCAGTACTTC
. . 16 TRBJ1-1 TRBV4-1 CASSQGRWAQNTEAFF TGCGCCAGCAGCCAAGGTCGGTGGGCTCAGAACACTGAAGCTTTCTTT
. once 15 TRBJ2-5 TRBV11-2 CASSSIRTGQETQYF TGTGCCAGCAGCTCCATTCGGACGGGACAAGAGACCCAGTACTTC
. . 13 TRBJ2-7 TRBV15 CATSRLANYEQYF TGTGCCACCAGCAGACTAGCGAACTACGAGCAGTACTTC
TRBD2 . 15 TRBJ2-3 TRBV27 CASRQAGADTDTQYF TGTGCCAGCAGACAAGCGGGGGCTGACACAGATACGCAGTATTTT
TRBD2 . 14 TRBJ2-5 TRBV15 CATSRGTSRETQYF TGTGCCACCAGCAGGGGGACTAGCAGAGAGACCCAGTACTTC
. . 15 TRBJ2-3 TRBV5-6 CASTWGATSTDTQYF TGTGCCAGCACCTGGGGCGCCACTAGCACAGATACGCAGTATTTT
. . 16 TRBJ1-2 TRBV4-1 CASSQDIQGPLRGYTF TGCGCCAGCAGCCAAGATATCCAGGGCCCCTTGCGAGGCTACACCTTC
TRBD1 . 15 TRBJ2-3 TRBV28 CASSLRGLWTDTQYF TGTGCCAGCAGTTTGAGGGGGCTCTGGACAGATACGCAGTATTTT
. . 14 TRBJ1-1 TRBV18 CASSPPGQNTEAFF TGTGCCAGCTCACCTCCGGGTCAGAACACTGAAGCTTTCTTT
. . 15 TRBJ1-3 TRBV6-5 CASSYRGFSGNTIYF TGTGCCAGCAGTTACAGGGGATTCTCTGGAAACACCATATATTTT
. . 15 TRBJ1-2 TRBV4-3 CASSQSVREGYGYTF TGCGCCAGCAGCCAATCAGTTAGGGAGGGCTATGGCTACACCTTC
. . 13 TRBJ2-7 TRBV30 CAWSVPGAYEQYF TGTGCCTGGAGTGTACCCGGAGCCTACGAGCAGTACTTC
. . 13 TRBJ2-5 TRBV2 CASSDDSLETQYF TGTGCCAGCAGTGACGACAGCCTAGAGACCCAGTACTTC
TRBD1 . 17 TRBJ2-6 TRBV5-1 CASRTGQGTSGANVLTF TGCGCCAGCAGGACGGGACAGGGTACTTCTGGGGCCAACGTCCTGACTTTC
. . 15 TRBJ1-5 TRBV27 CASSLRGPRNQPQHF TGTGCCAGCAGTCTCAGGGGTCCCCGCAATCAGCCCCAGCATTTT
TRBD2 . 18 TRBJ2-1 TRBV18 CASSPFIAGGTHYNEQFF TGTGCCAGCTCACCATTCATAGCGGGGGGTACCCACTACAATGAGCAGTTCTTC
. . 14 TRBJ2-3 TRBV6-2/TRBV6-3 CASSYAGPRDTQYF TGTGCCAGCAGTTACGCGGGGCCCCGGGATACGCAGTATTTT
. . 13 TRBJ2-2 TRBV7-2 CASSRGASGELFF TGTGCCAGCAGTCGGGGGGCAAGCGGGGAGCTGTTTTTT
. . 14 TRBJ1-2 TRBV4-1 CASSQDTTFYGYTF TGCGCCAGCAGCCAAGATACAACGTTCTATGGCTACACCTTC
. . 16 TRBJ1-1 TRBV5-6 CASSLWFGTQTSEAFF TGTGCCAGCAGCTTGTGGTTCGGGACACAAACAAGTGAAGCTTTCTTT
TRBD1 . 12 TRBJ2-1 TRBV28 CASSYRGPEQFF TGTGCCAGCAGTTACAGGGGGCCTGAGCAGTTCTTC
. once 13 TRBJ1-2 TRBV27 CASSSDRNYGYTF TGTGCCAGCAGTTCGGACAGAAACTATGGCTACACCTTC
. . 16 TRBJ2-7 TRBV28 CASSSYRVSTSYEQYF TGTGCCAGCAGTTCCTACAGGGTGTCTACCTCCTACGAGCAGTACTTC
. . 18 TRBJ1-2 TRBV21-1 CASSKNGDWDRPQRGYTF TGTGCCAGCAGCAAAAATGGGGATTGGGACAGGCCCCAACGGGGCTACACCTTC
TRBD2 . 16 TRBJ2-3 TRBV5-5 CASSLELAGVTDTQYF TGTGCCAGCAGCTTGGAACTAGCGGGGGTCACAGATACGCAGTATTTT
. . 11 TRBJ1-1 TRBV7-6 CASSVRGDPFF TGTGCCAGCAGCGTCAGAGGAGACCCCTTCTTT
. . 14 TRBJ2-1 TRBV15 CATTLRGNYNEQFF TGTGCCACCACCTTAAGGGGGAACTACAATGAGCAGTTCTTC
TRBD1 . 13 TRBJ1-1 TRBV12-3/TRBV12-4 CASSIGQGAITFF TGTGCCAGCAGTATAGGACAGGGGGCGATAACTTTCTTT
. . 12 TRBJ2-3 TRBV12-5 CASGLATDTQYF TGTGCTAGTGGTTTGGCGACAGATACGCAGTATTTT
TRBD2 . 16 TRBJ2-7 TRBV10-3 CAISESAGVGSYEQYF TGTGCCATCAGTGAGTCCGCGGGGGTAGGCTCCTACGAGCAGTACTTC
. few 12 TRBJ1-2 TRBV29-1 CSVDKLRYGYTF TGCAGCGTGGATAAACTAAGGTATGGCTACACCTTC
. once 15 TRBJ2-1 TRBV11-3 CASSLSGGAYNEQFF TGTGCCAGCAGCTTAAGTGGGGGCGCCTACAATGAGCAGTTCTTC
TRBD1 . 17 TRBJ1-6 TRBV5-1 CASSFGQTTGGNSPLHF TGCGCCAGCAGCTTTGGGCAAACAACAGGGGGCAATTCACCCCTCCACTTT
TRBD1 . 17 TRBJ1-1 TRBV10-3 CAISPGQGGSVNTEAFF TGTGCCATCAGCCCGGGACAGGGGGGATCGGTGAACACTGAAGCTTTCTTT
TRBD2 once 15 TRBJ2-1 TRBV10-3 CAISLGGGAPNEQFF TGTGCCATCAGCCTCGGCGGGGGGGCGCCCAATGAGCAGTTCTTC
TRBD1 few 15 TRBJ1-2 TRBV19 CASRGRDRGDYGYTF TGTGCCAGTAGAGGCCGGGACAGGGGCGACTATGGCTACACCTTC
. few 17 TRBJ2-5 TRBV7-9 CASSPDRSGVWLETQYF TGTGCCAGCAGCCCAGATCGGTCGGGAGTATGGTTGGAGACCCAGTACTTC